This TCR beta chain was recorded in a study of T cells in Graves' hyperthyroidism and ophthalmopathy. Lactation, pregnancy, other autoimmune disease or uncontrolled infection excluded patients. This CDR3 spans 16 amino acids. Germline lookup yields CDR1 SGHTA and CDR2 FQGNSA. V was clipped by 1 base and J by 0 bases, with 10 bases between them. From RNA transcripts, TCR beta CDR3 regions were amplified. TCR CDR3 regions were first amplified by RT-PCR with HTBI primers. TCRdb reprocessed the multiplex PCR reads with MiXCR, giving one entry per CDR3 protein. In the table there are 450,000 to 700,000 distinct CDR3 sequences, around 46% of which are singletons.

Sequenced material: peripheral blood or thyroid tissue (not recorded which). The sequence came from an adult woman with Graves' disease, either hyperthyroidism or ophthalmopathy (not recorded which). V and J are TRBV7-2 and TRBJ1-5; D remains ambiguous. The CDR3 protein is CASSLDFRYSNQPQHF. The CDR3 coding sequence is TGTGCCAGCAGCTTAGACTTCCGGTATAGCAATCAGCCCCAGCATTTT. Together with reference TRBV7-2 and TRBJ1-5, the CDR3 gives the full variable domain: GAGVSQSPSNKVTEKGKDVELRCDPISGHTALYWYRQSLGQGLEFLIYFQGNSAPDKSGLPSDRFSAERTGGSVSTLTIQRTQQEDSAVYLCASSLDFRYSNQPQHFGDGTRLSIL.